Listed below are T cell receptor beta chains from one sample, sequenced in a study of T cell changes during pregnancy in multiple sclerosis. TCRdb keeps only in-frame clones here, not all; method: immunoSEQ multiplex PCR. The sample records more than 55,000 clones, roughly 93% being singletons. The material sequenced was peripheral blood, taken in the second trimester of pregnancy. Source of these receptors: a female donor with multiple sclerosis, enrolled in a pregnancy study. The CDR3 runs from the conserved cysteine through the conserved F or W. D genes are given only for firm matches. Part of the rows lack a size; the others show once, few, many or a class for expanded clones.

d_gene: TRBD1
j_gene: TRBJ2-1
v_gene: TRBV5-1
abundance: -
CDR3aa: CASSLEGAPYNEQFF
CDR3nt: TGCGCCAGCAGCTTGGAGGGGGCTCCCTACAATGAGCAGTTCTTC

d_gene: -
j_gene: TRBJ2-5
v_gene: TRBV7-2
abundance: -
CDR3aa: CASSRGGEETQYF
CDR3nt: TGTGCCAGCAGTAGGGGGGGGGAAGAGACCCAGTACTTC

d_gene: -
j_gene: TRBJ1-1
v_gene: TRBV28
abundance: few
CDR3aa: CASSPLDPEGEAFF
CDR3nt: TGTGCCAGCAGTCCCCTGGACCCCGAGGGTGAAGCTTTCTTT

d_gene: TRBD2
j_gene: TRBJ2-5
v_gene: TRBV4-1
abundance: once
CDR3aa: CASSHLRGSGGVRETQYF
CDR3nt: TGCGCCAGCAGCCATCTAAGGGGGAGCGGGGGGGTCAGAGAGACCCAGTACTTC

d_gene: -
j_gene: TRBJ1-2
v_gene: TRBV11-1
abundance: -
CDR3aa: CASSLGLNYGYTF
CDR3nt: TGTGCCAGCAGCTTGGGCCTTAACTATGGCTACACCTTC

d_gene: -
j_gene: TRBJ2-1
v_gene: TRBV5-1
abundance: -
CDR3aa: CASSLDGGDYNEQFF
CDR3nt: TGCGCCAGCAGCTTGGACGGGGGAGACTACAATGAGCAGTTCTTC

d_gene: -
j_gene: TRBJ2-7
v_gene: TRBV19
abundance: -
CDR3aa: CASSMSGDLLPIEQYF
CDR3nt: TGTGCCAGTAGTATGTCGGGGGACCTTCTGCCCATCGAGCAGTACTTC

d_gene: -
j_gene: TRBJ2-5
v_gene: TRBV4-2
abundance: -
CDR3aa: CASSETTQETQYF
CDR3nt: TGTGCCAGCAGCGAAACAACGCAAGAGACCCAGTACTTC

d_gene: -
j_gene: TRBJ1-2
v_gene: TRBV13
abundance: few
CDR3aa: CASSLGQVLGYTF
CDR3nt: TGTGCCAGCAGCTTAGGACAGGTGTTGGGCTACACCTTC

d_gene: -
j_gene: TRBJ2-1
v_gene: TRBV6-6
abundance: -
CDR3aa: CASSYGGALYNEQFF
CDR3nt: TGTGCCAGCAGTTACGGAGGGGCCTTGTACAATGAGCAGTTCTTC

d_gene: -
j_gene: TRBJ2-2
v_gene: TRBV6-6
abundance: -
CDR3aa: CAHEGGAAGELFF
CDR3nt: TGTGCCCATGAGGGGGGGGCGGCCGGGGAGCTGTTTTTT

d_gene: -
j_gene: TRBJ2-2
v_gene: TRBV5-1
abundance: -
CDR3aa: CASSFRTVTGELFF
CDR3nt: TGCGCCAGCAGCTTCAGGACAGTCACCGGGGAGCTGTTTTTT

d_gene: TRBD1
j_gene: TRBJ1-6
v_gene: TRBV5-1
abundance: -
CDR3aa: CASSLAGTGRSPLHF
CDR3nt: TGCGCCAGCAGCTTGGCCGGGACAGGGAGGTCACCCCTCCACTTT

d_gene: -
j_gene: TRBJ2-5
v_gene: TRBV19
abundance: -
CDR3aa: CASSTDIEETQYF
CDR3nt: TGTGCCAGTAGCACGGACATAGAAGAGACCCAGTACTTC

d_gene: -
j_gene: TRBJ2-5
v_gene: TRBV29-1
abundance: -
CDR3aa: CSVARDIQGTQYF
CDR3nt: TGCAGCGTCGCCCGGGACATCCAGGGGACCCAGTACTTC

d_gene: -
j_gene: TRBJ2-2
v_gene: TRBV4-3
abundance: few
CDR3aa: CASSQVSGNTGELFF
CDR3nt: TGCGCCAGCAGCCAAGTGAGCGGGAACACCGGGGAGCTGTTTTTT

d_gene: TRBD1
j_gene: TRBJ2-2
v_gene: TRBV6-1
abundance: -
CDR3aa: CAGTGTASHTGELFF
CDR3nt: TGTGCCGGAACCGGGACAGCCTCTCACACCGGGGAGCTGTTTTTT

d_gene: TRBD1
j_gene: TRBJ2-3
v_gene: TRBV6-5
abundance: -
CDR3aa: CASSRQGFGTDTQYF
CDR3nt: TGTGCCAGCAGTCGACAGGGATTTGGCACAGATACGCAGTATTTT

d_gene: -
j_gene: TRBJ1-3
v_gene: TRBV15
abundance: -
CDR3aa: CATTLTSSGNTIYF
CDR3nt: TGTGCCACCACCTTAACAAGCTCTGGAAACACCATATATTTT

d_gene: TRBD1
j_gene: TRBJ2-7
v_gene: TRBV11-2
abundance: -
CDR3aa: CASTLTAQGAVEQYF
CDR3nt: TGTGCCAGCACCTTAACGGCCCAGGGGGCAGTCGAGCAGTACTTC

d_gene: -
j_gene: TRBJ2-7
v_gene: TRBV5-5
abundance: -
CDR3aa: CASSLGPLDDEQYF
CDR3nt: TGTGCCAGCAGCTTGGGACCGCTAGACGACGAGCAGTACTTC

d_gene: -
j_gene: TRBJ2-7
v_gene: TRBV6-1
abundance: -
CDR3aa: CASSEPTRRLQDF
CDR3nt: TGTGCCAGCAGTGAACCGACGAGACGCCTACAGGACTTC

d_gene: -
j_gene: TRBJ2-5
v_gene: TRBV7-2
abundance: -
CDR3aa: CASSLSGPTIQETQYF
CDR3nt: TGTGCCAGCAGCTTAAGCGGACCCACAATTCAAGAGACCCAGTACTTC

d_gene: TRBD1
j_gene: TRBJ2-1
v_gene: TRBV2
abundance: -
CDR3aa: CASRRTGTGGMYEQFF
CDR3nt: TGTGCCAGCAGACGAACCGGGACAGGGGGCATGTATGAGCAGTTCTTC

d_gene: -
j_gene: TRBJ1-2
v_gene: TRBV7-9
abundance: once
CDR3aa: CASSLVETGYGYTF
CDR3nt: TGTGCCAGCAGCTTAGTTGAAACCGGCTATGGCTACACCTTC

d_gene: TRBD1
j_gene: TRBJ2-2
v_gene: TRBV19
abundance: -
CDR3aa: CASSGTVNTGELFF
CDR3nt: TGTGCCAGTAGCGGGACAGTAAACACCGGGGAGCTGTTTTTT

d_gene: -
j_gene: TRBJ1-1
v_gene: TRBV11-1
abundance: -
CDR3aa: CASSLEQMNTEAFF
CDR3nt: TGTGCCAGCAGCTTGGAACAGATGAACACTGAAGCTTTCTTT

d_gene: -
j_gene: TRBJ1-1
v_gene: TRBV18
abundance: -
CDR3aa: CASSRTKSPEAFF
CDR3nt: TGTGCCAGCTCCCGGACAAAGTCCCCTGAAGCTTTCTTT

d_gene: -
j_gene: TRBJ1-6
v_gene: TRBV5-4
abundance: -
CDR3aa: CASARVRGDSPLHF
CDR3nt: TGTGCCAGCGCCCGGGTCAGGGGTGATTCACCCCTCCACTTT

d_gene: -
j_gene: TRBJ1-4
v_gene: TRBV18
abundance: once
CDR3aa: CASSKQTGDEKLFF
CDR3nt: TGTGCCAGCTCAAAGCAGACAGGAGATGAAAAACTGTTTTTT

d_gene: -
j_gene: TRBJ1-5
v_gene: TRBV6-6
abundance: -
CDR3aa: CASSYTDNNQPQHF
CDR3nt: TGTGCCAGCAGTTACACCGACAACAATCAGCCCCAGCATTTT

d_gene: -
j_gene: TRBJ1-1
v_gene: TRBV5-1
abundance: -
CDR3aa: CASSLWGKSMNTEAFF
CDR3nt: TGCGCCAGCAGCCTGTGGGGCAAGAGCATGAACACTGAAGCTTTCTTT

d_gene: -
j_gene: TRBJ1-1
v_gene: TRBV29-1
abundance: -
CDR3aa: CSVRGGSTEAFF
CDR3nt: TGCAGCGTGAGGGGGGGTAGCACTGAAGCTTTCTTT

d_gene: -
j_gene: TRBJ2-1
v_gene: TRBV5-1
abundance: -
CDR3aa: CASSEQGALYNEQFF
CDR3nt: TGCGCCAGCAGCGAACAAGGAGCCCTCTACAATGAGCAGTTCTTC

d_gene: TRBD2
j_gene: TRBJ2-3
v_gene: TRBV7-3
abundance: -
CDR3aa: CASSLAGGLDTQYF
CDR3nt: TGTGCCAGCAGCTTAGCGGGGGGTCTGGATACGCAGTATTTT

d_gene: -
j_gene: TRBJ1-5
v_gene: TRBV5-1
abundance: -
CDR3aa: CASSLEGPDQPQHF
CDR3nt: TGCGCCAGCAGCCTGGAGGGGCCCGATCAGCCCCAGCATTTT

d_gene: TRBD2
j_gene: TRBJ2-3
v_gene: TRBV4-3
abundance: -
CDR3aa: CASSQEPSGGADTQYF
CDR3nt: TGCGCCAGCAGCCAAGAACCTAGCGGGGGGGCAGATACGCAGTATTTT

d_gene: TRBD1
j_gene: TRBJ1-2
v_gene: TRBV6-5
abundance: -
CDR3aa: CASSSGQGRGYTF
CDR3nt: TGTGCCAGCAGCTCCGGACAGGGTAGAGGCTACACCTTC

d_gene: -
j_gene: TRBJ1-1
v_gene: TRBV7-3
abundance: -
CDR3aa: CASSLTPGRLNTEAFF
CDR3nt: TGTGCCAGCAGCTTAACTCCCGGGAGGTTGAACACTGAAGCTTTCTTT

d_gene: -
j_gene: TRBJ1-1
v_gene: TRBV30
abundance: few
CDR3aa: CASPGVGNTEAFF
CDR3nt: TGTGCCTCGCCTGGAGTCGGGAACACTGAAGCTTTCTTT

d_gene: TRBD1
j_gene: TRBJ1-1
v_gene: TRBV30
abundance: -
CDR3aa: CASRGGQGAFGTEAFF
CDR3nt: TGTGCCTCGAGGGGTGGGCAGGGGGCCTTCGGGACTGAAGCTTTCTTT

d_gene: -
j_gene: TRBJ1-6
v_gene: TRBV6-1
abundance: few
CDR3aa: CASVQVRPSSPLHF
CDR3nt: TGTGCCAGCGTCCAAGTCAGGCCGAGTTCACCCCTCCACTTT

d_gene: -
j_gene: TRBJ1-4
v_gene: TRBV18
abundance: -
CDR3aa: CASSPRDFNEKLFF
CDR3nt: TGTGCCAGCTCACCGCGGGACTTTAATGAAAAACTGTTTTTT

d_gene: -
j_gene: TRBJ2-7
v_gene: TRBV18
abundance: -
CDR3aa: CASSPNSGDEQYF
CDR3nt: TGTGCCAGCTCACCAAACTCAGGGGACGAGCAGTACTTC

d_gene: -
j_gene: TRBJ2-5
v_gene: TRBV7-9
abundance: once
CDR3aa: CASSLGTGLETQYF
CDR3nt: TGTGCCAGCAGCTTAGGTACGGGTTTAGAGACCCAGTACTTC

d_gene: -
j_gene: TRBJ2-3
v_gene: TRBV7-2
abundance: -
CDR3aa: CASSLGVGTDTQYF
CDR3nt: TGTGCCAGCAGCTTGGGAGTAGGTACAGATACGCAGTATTTT

d_gene: -
j_gene: TRBJ1-1
v_gene: TRBV7-2
abundance: -
CDR3aa: CASSLLGGPNTEAFF
CDR3nt: TGTGCCAGCAGCTTATTAGGGGGACCTAACACTGAAGCTTTCTTT

d_gene: TRBD1
j_gene: TRBJ1-1
v_gene: TRBV5-1
abundance: -
CDR3aa: CASSPTGGGGTEAFF
CDR3nt: TGCGCCAGCAGCCCTACAGGGGGAGGAGGCACTGAAGCTTTCTTT

d_gene: TRBD1
j_gene: TRBJ1-1
v_gene: TRBV9
abundance: -
CDR3aa: CASSIGQGARDTEAFF
CDR3nt: TGTGCCAGCAGCATCGGACAGGGGGCGAGGGACACTGAAGCTTTCTTT

d_gene: -
j_gene: TRBJ1-4
v_gene: TRBV6-5
abundance: -
CDR3aa: CASGSPERSNEKLFF
CDR3nt: TGTGCCAGCGGAAGCCCGGAGCGGAGCAATGAAAAACTGTTTTTT

d_gene: TRBD1
j_gene: TRBJ2-6
v_gene: TRBV19
abundance: -
CDR3aa: CASSWVRDSSSSGANVLTF
CDR3nt: TGTGCCAGTAGTTGGGTCCGGGACAGCTCCTCTTCTGGGGCCAACGTCCTGACTTTC

d_gene: TRBD1
j_gene: TRBJ2-2
v_gene: TRBV28
abundance: once
CDR3aa: CASSSGQGANTGELFF
CDR3nt: TGTGCCAGCAGTTCGGGACAGGGGGCCAACACCGGGGAGCTGTTTTTT

d_gene: -
j_gene: TRBJ2-1
v_gene: TRBV2
abundance: -
CDR3aa: CASISGPLGGQFF
CDR3nt: TGTGCCAGCATCAGCGGGCCCCTTGGGGGGCAGTTCTTC

d_gene: -
j_gene: TRBJ1-6
v_gene: TRBV6-5
abundance: -
CDR3aa: CATLRRLGGNSPLHF
CDR3nt: TGTGCCACTCTCCGCCGACTGGGGGGTAATTCACCCCTCCACTTT

d_gene: TRBD2
j_gene: TRBJ2-5
v_gene: TRBV25-1
abundance: -
CDR3aa: CASSDLRRGVQETQYF
CDR3nt: TGTGCCAGCAGTGACTTACGGCGGGGGGTCCAAGAGACCCAGTACTTC

d_gene: -
j_gene: TRBJ1-2
v_gene: TRBV2
abundance: once
CDR3aa: CASSGGLNYGYTF
CDR3nt: TGTGCCAGCAGTGGGGGACTCAACTATGGCTACACCTTC